This T cell receptor (beta chain) emerged from a study of shared clonotypes between healthy human individuals. At the level of the study: CD8 memory received one plate per donor, CD8 naive two, CD4 memory three and CD4 naive three. Whole-study results and caveats: Memory subsets had estimated richness that was generally smaller than that of naive subsets. Naive CD4 clonotypes were shared across a few donors at approximately 5.3%.

Original processing notes: ImmunoSEQ only sent back junction sequences with no quality scores, so filtering was done differently. Sequencing used immunoSEQ multiplex PCR; TCRdb keeps in-frame clones, though not all of them. D and trimming come from the DNA, and the V and J calls and clone size come from that table. The sample holds over a million clones; 95% to 99% are singletons and the top ten take roughly 0.4%. CDR1 and CDR2 (germline): KGHSH, LQKENI. The length of the CDR3 is 15 residues. V dropped 3 bases and J dropped 6 bases, with 15 bases sitting between them. As to this clone: The antigen remains undetermined.

Material for sequencing was naive CD4+ T cells sorted from blood. Noted subset: CD45RA+ positively selected. The chain links TRBV18 to TRBJ1-3; D is uncertain. This clonotype was obtained from a young man in good health. CDR3 sequence: CASSPIILGINTIYF. Here the CDR3 DNA reads TGTGCCAGCTCACCCATCATCCTGGGAATAAACACCATATATTTT.